This TCR beta chain was sequenced in a study of T cells in women clearing cervical HPV infection. Broader study findings: TRBV6-7 abundance was lower in cases than controls (around 0.1% versus 0.15%). Combining TCR richness with V gene abundances gave roughly 0.8 AUC.

Clones were sequenced by immunoSEQ multiplex PCR, and TCRdb holds only the in-frame ones, with some missing. The sample has under 35,000 clones. Concerning this clone itself: The target antigen is unknown. The CDR3 end lies 3 residues beyond the end of the read and is filled in from the germline J gene.

Germline V gives CDR1 SGHRS, CDR2 YFSETQ. Trimming cost V 3 bases and J 3 bases; bases outside gene matches: 6. There are 16 residues in the CDR3. The sequence came from a woman between 18 and 69 years old with a cervical HPV16 infection that either progressed to CIN3+ or cleared (not recorded which). The sample was blood buffy coat. The V call is TRBV5-1, the J call TRBJ2-1; 10 nucleotides match TRBD1. CDR3 DNA (partial): TGCGCCAGCAGCTCCAGACAGGGGGCATTCTACAATGAG. Residues: CASSSRQGAFYNE. The CDR3 as a whole reads CASSSRQGAFYNEQFF.